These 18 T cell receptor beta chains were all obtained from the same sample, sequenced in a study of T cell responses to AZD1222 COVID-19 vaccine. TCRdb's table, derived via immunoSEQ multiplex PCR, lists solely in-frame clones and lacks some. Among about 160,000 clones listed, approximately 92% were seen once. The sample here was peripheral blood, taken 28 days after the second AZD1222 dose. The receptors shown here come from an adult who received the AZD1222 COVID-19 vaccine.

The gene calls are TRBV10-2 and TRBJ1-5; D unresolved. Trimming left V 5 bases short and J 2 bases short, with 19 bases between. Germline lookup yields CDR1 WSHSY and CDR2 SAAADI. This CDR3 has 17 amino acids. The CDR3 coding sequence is TGCGCCAGCAGTAACGTGATGGTCAGTTTGGGCAATCAGCCCCAGCATTTT. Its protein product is CASSNVMVSLGNQPQHF.

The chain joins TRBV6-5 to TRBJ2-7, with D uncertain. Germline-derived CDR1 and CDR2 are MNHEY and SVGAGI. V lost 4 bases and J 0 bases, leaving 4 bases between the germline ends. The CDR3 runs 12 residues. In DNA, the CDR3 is TGTGCCAGCAGTTCAAGCTCCTACGAGCAGTACTTC. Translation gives CASSSSSYEQYF.

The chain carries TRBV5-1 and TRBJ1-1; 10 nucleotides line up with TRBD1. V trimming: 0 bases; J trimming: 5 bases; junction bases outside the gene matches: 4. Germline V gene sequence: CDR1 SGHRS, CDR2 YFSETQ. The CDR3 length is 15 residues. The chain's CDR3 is CASSLVGQGETEAFF. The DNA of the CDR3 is TGCGCCAGCAGCTTGGTCGGACAGGGGGAGACTGAAGCTTTCTTT.

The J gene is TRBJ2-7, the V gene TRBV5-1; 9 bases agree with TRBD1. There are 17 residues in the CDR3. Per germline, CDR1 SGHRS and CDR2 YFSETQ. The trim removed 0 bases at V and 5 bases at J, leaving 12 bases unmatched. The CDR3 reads CASSLGITPGQGDEQYF. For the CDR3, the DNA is TGCGCCAGCAGCTTGGGAATCACTCCGGGACAGGGTGACGAGCAGTACTTC.

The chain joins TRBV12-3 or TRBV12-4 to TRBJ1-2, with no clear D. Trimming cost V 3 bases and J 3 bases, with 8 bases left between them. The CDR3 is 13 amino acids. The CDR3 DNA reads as TGTGCCAGCAGTTTGGAGCAGGACTATGGCTACACCTTC. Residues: CASSLEQDYGYTF.

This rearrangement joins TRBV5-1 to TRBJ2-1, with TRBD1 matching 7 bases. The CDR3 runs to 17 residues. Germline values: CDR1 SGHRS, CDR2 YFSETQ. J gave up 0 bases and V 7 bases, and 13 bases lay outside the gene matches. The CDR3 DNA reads TGCGCCAGCGGGTTTGGACAGGCGTTTCGCTCCTACAATGAGCAGTTCTTC. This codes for CASGFGQAFRSYNEQFF.

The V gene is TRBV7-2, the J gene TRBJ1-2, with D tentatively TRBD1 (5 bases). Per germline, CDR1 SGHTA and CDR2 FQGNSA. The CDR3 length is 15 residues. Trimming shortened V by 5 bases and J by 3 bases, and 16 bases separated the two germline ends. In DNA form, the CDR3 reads TGTGCCAGCAGCACGGGACGCTGGCGGCACTATGGCTACACCTTC. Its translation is CASSTGRWRHYGYTF. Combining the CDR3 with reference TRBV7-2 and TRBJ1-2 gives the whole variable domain GAGVSQSPSNKVTEKGKDVELRCDPISGHTALYWYRQSLGQGLEFLIYFQGNSAPDKSGLPSDRFSAERTGGSVSTLTIQRTQQEDSAVYLCASSTGRWRHYGYTFGSGTRLTVV.

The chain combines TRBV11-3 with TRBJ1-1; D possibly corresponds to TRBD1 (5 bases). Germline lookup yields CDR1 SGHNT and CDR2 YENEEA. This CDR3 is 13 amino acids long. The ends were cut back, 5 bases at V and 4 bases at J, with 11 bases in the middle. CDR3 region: CASSPGGTTEAFF. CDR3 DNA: TGTGCCAGCAGCCCGGGGGGGACCACTGAAGCTTTCTTT.

This chain's CDR3 is CAIRGTEQNDGYTF. DNA of the CDR3: TGTGCCATCAGGGGGACAGAACAAAACGATGGCTACACCTTC. V is TRBV10-3 and J is TRBJ1-2; TRBD1 agrees at 7 bases. V shed 6 bases and J 6 bases; nucleotides not matched to a gene: 10. The CDR3 runs 14 residues. Germline V gene sequence: CDR1 ENHRY, CDR2 SYGVKD.

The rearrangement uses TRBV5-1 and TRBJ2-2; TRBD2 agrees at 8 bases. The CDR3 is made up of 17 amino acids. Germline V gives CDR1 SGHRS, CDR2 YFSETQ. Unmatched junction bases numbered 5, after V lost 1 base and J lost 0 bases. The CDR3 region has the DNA TGCGCCAGCAGCTTGAGGGCGGGAGGCCCGAACACCGGGGAGCTGTTTTTT. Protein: CASSLRAGGPNTGELFF. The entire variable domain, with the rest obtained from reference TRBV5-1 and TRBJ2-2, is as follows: KAGVTQTPRYLIKTRGQQVTLSCSPISGHRSVSWYQQTPGQGLQFLFEYFSETQRNKGNFPGRFSGRQFSNSRSEMNVSTLELGDSALYLCASSLRAGGPNTGELFFGEGSRLTVL.

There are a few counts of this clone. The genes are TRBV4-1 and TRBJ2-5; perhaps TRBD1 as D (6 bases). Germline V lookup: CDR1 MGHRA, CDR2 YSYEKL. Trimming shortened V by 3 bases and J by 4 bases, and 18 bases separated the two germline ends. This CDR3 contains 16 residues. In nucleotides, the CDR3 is TGCGCCAGCAGCCAGGGCAATACAGGGTCGGGAGAGACCCAGTACTTC. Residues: CASSQGNTGSGETQYF.

This chain's CDR3 is CASSESAASGYTF. The CDR3 DNA follows: TGTGCCAGCAGTGAATCGGCGGCAAGCGGCTACACCTTC. The chain recombines TRBV2 with TRBJ1-2; D uncertain. CDR3 length: 13 amino acids. CDR1 and CDR2 (germline): SNHLY, FYNNEI. With 2 bases removed from V and 8 bases from J, the gap between germline ends came to 12 bases.

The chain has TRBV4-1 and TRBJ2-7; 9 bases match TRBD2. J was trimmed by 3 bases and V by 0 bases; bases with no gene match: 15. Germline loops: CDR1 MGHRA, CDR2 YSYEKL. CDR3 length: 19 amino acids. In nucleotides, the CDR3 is TGCGCCAGCAGCCAAGATAAAGGGACTAGCCAAAGCCCCAACTACGAGCAGTACTTC. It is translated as CASSQDKGTSQSPNYEQYF.

CDR3 DNA sequence: TGTGCCAGCAGTCCCGCCACCGGGGAGCTGTTTTTT. Its translation is CASSPATGELFF. The rearrangement links TRBV12-3 or TRBV12-4 to TRBJ2-2; D is undetermined. Trimming shortened V by 5 bases and J by 4 bases, and 5 bases separated the two germline ends. This CDR3 spans 12 amino acids.

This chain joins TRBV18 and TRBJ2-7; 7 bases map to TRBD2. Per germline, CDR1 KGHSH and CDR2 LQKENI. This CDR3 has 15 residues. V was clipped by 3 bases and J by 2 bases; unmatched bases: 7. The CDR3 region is CASSPGSGPPYEQYF. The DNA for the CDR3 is TGTGCCAGCTCACCCGGTAGCGGGCCCCCCTACGAGCAGTACTTC.

CDR3 region: CASTRTEPTNYGYTF. DNA for the CDR3: TGTGCCAGTACCAGGACAGAGCCTACTAACTATGGCTACACCTTC. The chain recombines TRBV19 with TRBJ1-2; D is possibly TRBD1 (6 bases). Germline CDR1 and CDR2: LNHDA and SQIVND (reference sequence). The CDR3 is 15 residues long. With 7 bases removed from V and 0 bases from J, the gap between germline ends came to 15 bases.

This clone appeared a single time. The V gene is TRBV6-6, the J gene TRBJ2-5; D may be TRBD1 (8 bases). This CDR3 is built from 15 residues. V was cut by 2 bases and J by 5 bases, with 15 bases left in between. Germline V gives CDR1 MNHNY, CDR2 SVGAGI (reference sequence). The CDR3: CASSYPGQGGETQYF. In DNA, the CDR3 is TGTGCCAGCAGTTACCCCGGACAGGGAGGGGAGACCCAGTACTTC.

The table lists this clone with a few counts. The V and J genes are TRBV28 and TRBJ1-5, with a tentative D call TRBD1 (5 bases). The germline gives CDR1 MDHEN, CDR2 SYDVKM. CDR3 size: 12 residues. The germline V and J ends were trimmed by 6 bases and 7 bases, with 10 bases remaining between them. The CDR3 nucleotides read TGTGCCAGCAGCAGGGATCGGCAGCCCCAGCATTTT. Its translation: CASSRDRQPQHF.